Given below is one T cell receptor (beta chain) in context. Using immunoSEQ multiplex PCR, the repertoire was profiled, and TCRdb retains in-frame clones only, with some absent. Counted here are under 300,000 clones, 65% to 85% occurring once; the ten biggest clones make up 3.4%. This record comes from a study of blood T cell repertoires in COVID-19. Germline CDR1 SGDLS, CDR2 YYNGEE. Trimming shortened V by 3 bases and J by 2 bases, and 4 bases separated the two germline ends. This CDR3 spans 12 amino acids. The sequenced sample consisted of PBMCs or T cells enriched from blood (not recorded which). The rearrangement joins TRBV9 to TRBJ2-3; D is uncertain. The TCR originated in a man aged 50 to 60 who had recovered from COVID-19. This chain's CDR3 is CASSAYTDTQYF. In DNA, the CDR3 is TGTGCCAGCAGCGCCTACACAGATACGCAGTATTTT.